The clone carrying this T cell receptor (beta chain) was observed at least ten times. One entry per CDR3 protein results from TCRdb running MiXCR on the 5' RACE reads. The sample records roughly 14,000 distinct CDR3 sequences, approximately 20% being singletons. This sample was taken from a study of T-cell memory formation after mild COVID-19. Germline V gene lookup returns CDR1 LGHNA and CDR2 YNFKEQ. The CDR3 loop spans 16 amino acids. Unmatched junction bases numbered 9, after V lost 5 bases and J lost 3 bases. The V gene is TRBV4-2, the J gene TRBJ1-4; 7 positions agree with TRBD1. The source is a young man who had mild COVID-19 (a few samples of this study predate the infection). Cell type and time point are not known. Sequences were obtained from PBMCs or a T cell subset sorted from them (not recorded which). CDR3 in amino acids: CASSKTGPVANEKLFF. The CDR3 DNA is TGTGCCAGCAGCAAGACAGGGCCGGTGGCTAATGAAAAACTGTTTTTT.